A single T cell receptor (beta chain) is shown here with its context. PCR was performed using 60 Vbeta and 13 Jbeta primers. Repertoires were generated with immunoSEQ multiplex PCR, while TCRdb's copy carries only in-frame clones and drops some. The sample includes some 60,000 clones, 75% to 85% of them seen just once. The sample is drawn from a study of cytomegalovirus exposure and HLA in healthy donors. The CDR3 runs to 17 residues. V usage is TRBV21-1 and J usage is TRBJ2-7; the table's D call of TRBD1 was not tested on the DNA. TRBV21-1 has pseudogene status. The TCR comes from a male donor in good health and CMV-seronegative. The source material was PBMCs. The CDR3 here is CASSKALQGARSYEQYF. For the CDR3, the DNA is TGTGCCAGCAGCAAAGCGCTTCAGGGGGCGCGGTCCTACGAGCAGTACTTC.